This T cell receptor (beta chain) emerged from a study of blood T cell repertoires in COVID-19. At the level of the study: PBMCs, B-cell-depleted T cells, or T cells were the source of the cDNA or gDNA that made up the material.

Authors' methods: Reference gene primers were amplified, and this amplification served to estimate nucleated cell counts. This table comes from immunoSEQ multiplex PCR, and its TCRdb copy is limited to in-frame clones, with some not included. D and trimming come from the DNA, and the V and J calls and clone size come from that table. The sample includes 60,000 or so clones, over 70% of them seen just once. There are 14 residues in the CDR3. With 2 bases removed from V and 12 bases from J, the gap between germline ends came to 18 bases. Germline CDR1 reads SEHNR; CDR2 reads FQNEAQ (reference sequence). Seattle cases were enrolled at active infection and followed longitudinally.

Sequencing used peripheral blood. This TCR was sampled from a man younger than 40 with COVID-19, enrolled during active disease. The chain has TRBV7-9 and TRBJ2-3; a possible D gene is TRBD2 (5 bases). Written as DNA, the CDR3 is TGTGCCAGCAGCTTAACTACGGACTTCTTCAATCAGTATTTT. Protein product: CASSLTTDFFNQYF.